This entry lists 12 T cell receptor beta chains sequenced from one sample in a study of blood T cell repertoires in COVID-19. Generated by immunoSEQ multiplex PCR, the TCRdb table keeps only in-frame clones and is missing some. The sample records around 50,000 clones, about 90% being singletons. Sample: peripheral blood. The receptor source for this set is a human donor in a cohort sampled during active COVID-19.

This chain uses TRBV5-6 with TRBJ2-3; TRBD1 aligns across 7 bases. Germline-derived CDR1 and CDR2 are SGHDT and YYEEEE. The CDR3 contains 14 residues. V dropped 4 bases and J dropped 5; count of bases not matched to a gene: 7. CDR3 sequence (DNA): TGTGCCAGCAGCCCGTTTACAGGGGTAGATACGCAGTATTTT. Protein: CASSPFTGVDTQYF.

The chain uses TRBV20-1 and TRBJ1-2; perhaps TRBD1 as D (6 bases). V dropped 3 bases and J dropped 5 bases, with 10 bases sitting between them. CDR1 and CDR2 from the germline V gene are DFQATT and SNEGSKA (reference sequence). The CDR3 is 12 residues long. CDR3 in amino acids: CSASKQGYGYTF. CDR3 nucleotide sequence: TGCAGTGCTAGTAAACAGGGTTATGGCTACACCTTC.

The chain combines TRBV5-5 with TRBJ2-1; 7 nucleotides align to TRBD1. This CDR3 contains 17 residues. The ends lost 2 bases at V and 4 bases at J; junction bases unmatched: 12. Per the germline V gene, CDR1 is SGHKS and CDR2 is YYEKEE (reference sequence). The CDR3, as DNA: TGTGCCAGCAGCTTTCAGGTTTCGACAGGGAGTTACAATGAGCAGTTCTTC. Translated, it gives CASSFQVSTGSYNEQFF.

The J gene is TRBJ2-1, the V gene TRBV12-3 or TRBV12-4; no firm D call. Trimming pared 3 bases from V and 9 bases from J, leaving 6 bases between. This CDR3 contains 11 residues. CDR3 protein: CASSFIGEQFF. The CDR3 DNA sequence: TGTGCCAGCAGTTTCATCGGTGAGCAGTTCTTC.

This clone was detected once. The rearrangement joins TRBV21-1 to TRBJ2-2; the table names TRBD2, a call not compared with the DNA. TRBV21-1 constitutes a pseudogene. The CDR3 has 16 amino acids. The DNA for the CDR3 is TGTGCCAGCAGCCCGGGACTAGCGGTTAACACCGGGGAGCTGTTTTTT. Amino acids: CASSPGLAVNTGELFF.

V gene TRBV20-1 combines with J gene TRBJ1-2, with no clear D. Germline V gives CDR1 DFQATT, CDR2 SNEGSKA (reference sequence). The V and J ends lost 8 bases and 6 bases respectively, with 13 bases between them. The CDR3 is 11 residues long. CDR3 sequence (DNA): TGCAGTCGCTACGGGTCGGATGGCTACACCTTC. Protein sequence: CSRYGSDGYTF.

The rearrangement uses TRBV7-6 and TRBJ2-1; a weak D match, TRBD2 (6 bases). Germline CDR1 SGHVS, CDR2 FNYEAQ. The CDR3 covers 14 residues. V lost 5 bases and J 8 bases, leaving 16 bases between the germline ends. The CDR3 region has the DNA TGTGCCAGCAGCGACCGGGGGAGGTCTCATGAGCAGTTCTTC. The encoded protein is CASSDRGRSHEQFF.

In nucleotides, the CDR3 is TGTGCCAGCAGCGCCCCGACTCGCGGGAACACTGAAGCTTTCTTT. The encoded protein is CASSAPTRGNTEAFF. J is TRBJ1-1 and V is TRBV13; D is unclear. The V gene's germline CDR1 is PRHDT and CDR2 FYEKMQ (reference sequence). The CDR3 runs 15 residues. V lost 5 bases and J lost 1, with 14 bases in between.

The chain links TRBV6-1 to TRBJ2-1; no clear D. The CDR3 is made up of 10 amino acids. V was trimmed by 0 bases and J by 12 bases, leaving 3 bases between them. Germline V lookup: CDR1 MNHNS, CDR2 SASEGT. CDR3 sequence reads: CASSEALQFF. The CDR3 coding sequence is TGTGCCAGCAGTGAAGCACTGCAGTTCTTC.

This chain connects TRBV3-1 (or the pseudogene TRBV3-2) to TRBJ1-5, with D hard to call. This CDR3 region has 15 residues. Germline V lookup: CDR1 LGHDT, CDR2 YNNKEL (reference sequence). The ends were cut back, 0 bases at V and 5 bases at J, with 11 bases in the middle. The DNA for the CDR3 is TGTGCCAGCAGCCAAGATGTAAGCAACCATCAGCCCCAGCATTTT. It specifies CASSQDVSNHQPQHF.

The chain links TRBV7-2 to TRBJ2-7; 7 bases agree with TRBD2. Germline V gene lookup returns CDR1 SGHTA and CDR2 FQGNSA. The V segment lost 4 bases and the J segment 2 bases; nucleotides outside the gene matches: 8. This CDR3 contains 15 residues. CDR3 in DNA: TGTGCCAGCAGCTCCAGCGGGGAGTTTACCTACGAGCAGTACTTC. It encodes CASSSSGEFTYEQYF.

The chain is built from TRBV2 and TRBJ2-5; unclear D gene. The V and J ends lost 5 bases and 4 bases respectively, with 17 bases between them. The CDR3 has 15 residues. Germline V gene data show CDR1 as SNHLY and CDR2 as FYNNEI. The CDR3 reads CASSRNSLSGETQYF. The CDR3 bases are TGTGCCAGCAGTCGCAACTCATTAAGTGGAGAGACCCAGTACTTC. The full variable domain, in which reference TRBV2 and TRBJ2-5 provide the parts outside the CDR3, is EPEVTQTPSHQVTQMGQEVILRCVPISNHLYFYWYRQILGQKVEFLVSFYNNEISEKSEIFDDQFSVERPDGSNFTLKIRSTKLEDSAMYFCASSRNSLSGETQYFGPGTRLLVL.